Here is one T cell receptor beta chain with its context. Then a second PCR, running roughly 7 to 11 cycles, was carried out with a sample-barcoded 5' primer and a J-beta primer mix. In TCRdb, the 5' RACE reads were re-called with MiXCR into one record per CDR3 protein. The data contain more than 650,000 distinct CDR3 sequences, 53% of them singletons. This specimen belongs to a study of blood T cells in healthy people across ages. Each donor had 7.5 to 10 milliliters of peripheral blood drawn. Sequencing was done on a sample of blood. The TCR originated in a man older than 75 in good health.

Here the CDR3 DNA reads TGTGCCAGCAGCGGGACGGGGCCTACCCTAGATGAGCAGTTCTTC. Its protein product is CASSGTGPTLDEQFF. The chain carries TRBV7-9 and TRBJ2-1; tentatively, D is TRBD1 or TRBD2 (5 bases each). The germline CDR1 and CDR2 sequences are SEHNR and FQNEAQ (reference sequence). V was cut by 5 bases and J by 8 bases, with 19 bases left in between. There are 15 residues in the CDR3.